This is a list of T cell receptor beta chains from one sample in a study of cytomegalovirus exposure and HLA in healthy donors. Generated by immunoSEQ multiplex PCR, the TCRdb table keeps only in-frame clones and is missing some. Its table records 200,000 or so clones. The specimen sequenced was PBMCs. These receptors were taken from a boy between 10 and 17 years old in good health and CMV-seronegative. CDR3s include the opening cysteine and the closing phenylalanine or tryptophan. The D gene is left open where the match is weak.

d_gene	v_gene	j_gene	CDR3aa	CDR3nt
TRBD2	TRBV18	TRBJ2-3	CASSLGTSGGDTQYF	TGTGCCAGCTCACTGGGGACTAGCGGGGGTGATACGCAGTATTTT
TRBD1	TRBV6-6	TRBJ1-1	CASSTTGDITEAFF	TGTGCCAGCAGTACGACAGGGGATATCACTGAAGCTTTCTTT
TRBD2	TRBV13	TRBJ2-1	CASSSPTSGGGQDNEQFF	TGTGCCAGCAGCTCGCCAACTAGCGGGGGGGGGCAGGACAATGAGCAGTTCTTC
NA	TRBV10-1	TRBJ2-3	CASSESPGHQVPDTQYF	TGCGCCAGCAGTGAGTCCCCGGGACACCAGGTCCCAGATACGCAGTATTTT
NA	TRBV7-9	TRBJ1-5	CASSLSTGNQPQHF	TGTGCCAGCAGCTTATCGACGGGTAATCAGCCCCAGCATTTT
NA	TRBV30	TRBJ1-1	CAWSGIEAFF	TGTGCTTGGTCTGGCATTGAAGCTTTCTTT
TRBD2	TRBV13	TRBJ2-3	CASNNPTSGGLPPDTQYF	TGTGCCAGCAATAACCCGACTAGCGGGGGGCTCCCCCCAGATACGCAGTATTTT
TRBD1	TRBV30	TRBJ1-4	CAWSAGQGGVKLFF	TGTGCCTGGAGTGCTGGACAGGGAGGGGTAAAACTGTTTTTT
NA	TRBV7-9	TRBJ2-7	CASSLVLGAYEQYF	TGTGCCAGCAGCTTAGTACTGGGCGCCTACGAGCAGTACTTC
NA	TRBV7-6	TRBJ1-4	CASSSRWSDEKLFF	TGTGCCAGCAGCTCCCGCTGGTCAGATGAAAAACTGTTTTTT
TRBD1	TRBV15	TRBJ2-7	CATSRWTGGDEQYF	TGTGCCACCAGCAGATGGACAGGGGGCGACGAGCAGTACTTC
TRBD1	TRBV20-1	TRBJ1-1	CSASTGDAFF	TGCAGTGCCAGCACAGGGGATGCTTTCTTT
NA	TRBV2	TRBJ1-5	CASSPRAQPQHF	TGTGCCAGCAGTCCAAGAGCTCAGCCCCAGCATTTT